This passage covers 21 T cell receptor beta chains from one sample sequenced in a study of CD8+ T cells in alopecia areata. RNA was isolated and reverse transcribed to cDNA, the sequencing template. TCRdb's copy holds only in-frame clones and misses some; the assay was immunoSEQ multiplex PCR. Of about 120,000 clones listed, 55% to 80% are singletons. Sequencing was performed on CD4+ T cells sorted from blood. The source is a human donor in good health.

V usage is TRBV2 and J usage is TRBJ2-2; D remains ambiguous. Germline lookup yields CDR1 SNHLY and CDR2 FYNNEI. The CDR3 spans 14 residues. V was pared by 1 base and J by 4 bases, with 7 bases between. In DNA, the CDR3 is TGTGCCAGCAGTGAAGAGGGTTCCACCGGGGAGCTGTTTTTT. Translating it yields CASSEEGSTGELFF.

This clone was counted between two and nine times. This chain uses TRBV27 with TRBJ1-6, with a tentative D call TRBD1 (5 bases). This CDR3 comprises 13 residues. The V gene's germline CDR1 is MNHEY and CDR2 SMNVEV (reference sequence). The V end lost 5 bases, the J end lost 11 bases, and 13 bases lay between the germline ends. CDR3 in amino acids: CASSRATGAPLHF. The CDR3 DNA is TGTGCCAGCAGTCGCGCTACGGGGGCACCCCTCCACTTT.

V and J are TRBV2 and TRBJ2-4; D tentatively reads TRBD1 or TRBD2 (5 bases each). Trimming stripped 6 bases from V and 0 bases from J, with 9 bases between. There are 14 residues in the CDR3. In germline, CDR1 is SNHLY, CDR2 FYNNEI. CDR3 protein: CASSFGGAKNIQYF. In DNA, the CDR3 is TGTGCCAGCAGCTTTGGGGGAGCCAAAAACATTCAGTACTTC.

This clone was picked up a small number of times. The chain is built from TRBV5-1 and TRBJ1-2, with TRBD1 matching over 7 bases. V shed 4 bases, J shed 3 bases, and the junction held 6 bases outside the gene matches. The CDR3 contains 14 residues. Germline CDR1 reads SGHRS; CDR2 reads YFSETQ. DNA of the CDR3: TGCGCCAGCAGCCTGGACAGGCCCGACTATGGCTACACCTTC. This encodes CASSLDRPDYGYTF.

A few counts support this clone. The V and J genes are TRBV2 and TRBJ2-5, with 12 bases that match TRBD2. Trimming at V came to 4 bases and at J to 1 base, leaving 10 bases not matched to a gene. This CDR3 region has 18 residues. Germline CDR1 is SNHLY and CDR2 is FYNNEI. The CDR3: CASSGSSGGAGRQETQYF. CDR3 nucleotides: TGTGCCAGCAGTGGATCTAGCGGGGGGGCCGGACGCCAAGAGACCCAGTACTTC.

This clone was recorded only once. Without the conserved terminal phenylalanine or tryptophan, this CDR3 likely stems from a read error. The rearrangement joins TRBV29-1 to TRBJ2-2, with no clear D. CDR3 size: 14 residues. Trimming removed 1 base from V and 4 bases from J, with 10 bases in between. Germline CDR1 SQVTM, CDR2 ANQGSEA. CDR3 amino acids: CSVEGEQPTGELFS. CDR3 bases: TGCAGCGTTGAAGGGGAACAGCCCACCGGGGAGCTGTTTTCT.

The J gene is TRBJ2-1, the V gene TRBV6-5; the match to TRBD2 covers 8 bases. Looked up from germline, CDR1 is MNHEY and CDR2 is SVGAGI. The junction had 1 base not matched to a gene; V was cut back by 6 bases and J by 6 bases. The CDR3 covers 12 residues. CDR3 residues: CASRGLVNEQFF. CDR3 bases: TGTGCCAGCAGGGGACTAGTCAATGAGCAGTTCTTC.

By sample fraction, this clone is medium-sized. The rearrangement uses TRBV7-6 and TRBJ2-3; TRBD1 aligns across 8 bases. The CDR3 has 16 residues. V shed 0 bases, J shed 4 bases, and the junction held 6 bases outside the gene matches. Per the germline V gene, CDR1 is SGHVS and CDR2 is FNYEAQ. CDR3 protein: CASSLAAGGGSDTQYF. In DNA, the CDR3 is TGTGCCAGCAGCTTAGCAGCAGGGGGCGGGTCAGATACGCAGTATTTT.

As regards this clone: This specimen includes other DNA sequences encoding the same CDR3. As DNA, the CDR3 is TGCAGCGTTGAGGAAGGGTACACTGAAGCTTTCTTT. Amino acid sequence: CSVEEGYTEAFF. V gene TRBV29-1 combines with J gene TRBJ1-1; no clear D. This CDR3 has 12 amino acids. Germline V gene lookup returns CDR1 SQVTM and CDR2 ANQGSEA. Trimming took 3 bases from V and 3 from J, leaving 8 bases between them.

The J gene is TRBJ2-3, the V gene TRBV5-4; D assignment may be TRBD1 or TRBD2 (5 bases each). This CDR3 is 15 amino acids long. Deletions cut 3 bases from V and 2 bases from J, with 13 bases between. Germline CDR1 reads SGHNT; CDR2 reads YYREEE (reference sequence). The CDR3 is CASSSSRGDTDTQYF. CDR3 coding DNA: TGTGCCAGCAGCTCAAGCCGGGGCGACACAGATACGCAGTATTTT.

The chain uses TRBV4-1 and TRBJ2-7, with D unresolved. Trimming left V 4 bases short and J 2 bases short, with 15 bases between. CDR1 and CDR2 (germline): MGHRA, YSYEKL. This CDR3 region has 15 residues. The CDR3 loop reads CASSPGGVTAYEQYF. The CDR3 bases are TGCGCCAGCAGCCCAGGTGGGGTTACCGCCTACGAGCAGTACTTC.

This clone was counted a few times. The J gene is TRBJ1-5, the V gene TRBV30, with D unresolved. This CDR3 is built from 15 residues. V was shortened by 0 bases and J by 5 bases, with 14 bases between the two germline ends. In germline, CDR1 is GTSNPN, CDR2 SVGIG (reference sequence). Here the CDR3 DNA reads TGTGCCTGGAGTGTAGGTGGGCAGACTCATCAGCCCCAGCATTTT. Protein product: CAWSVGGQTHQPQHF. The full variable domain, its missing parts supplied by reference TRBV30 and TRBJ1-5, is SQTIHQWPATLVQPVGSPLSLECTVEGTSNPNLYWYRQAAGRGLQLLFYSVGIGQISSEVPQNLSASRPQDRQFILSSKKLLLSDSGFYLCAWSVGGQTHQPQHFGDGTRLSIL.

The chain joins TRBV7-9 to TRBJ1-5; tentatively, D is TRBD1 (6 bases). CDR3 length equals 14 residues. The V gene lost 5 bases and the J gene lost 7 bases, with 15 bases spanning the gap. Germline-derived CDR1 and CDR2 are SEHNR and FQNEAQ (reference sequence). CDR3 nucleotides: TGTGCCAGCAGCAAGACAGGTGAGGGGCAGCCCCAGCATTTT. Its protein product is CASSKTGEGQPQHF. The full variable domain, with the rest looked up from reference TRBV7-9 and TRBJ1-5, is DTGVSQNPRHKITKRGQNVTFRCDPISEHNRLYWYRQTLGQGPEFLTYFQNEAQLEKSRLLSDRFSAERPKGSFSTLEIQRTEQGDSAMYLCASSKTGEGQPQHFGDGTRLSIL.

CDR3 in DNA: TGTGCCAGCAGTATAAGGACTAGCACAGATACGCAGTATTTT. This sequence encodes CASSIRTSTDTQYF. V is TRBV27 and J is TRBJ2-3, with D perhaps TRBD2 (5 bases). The CDR3 length is 14 residues. CDR1 and CDR2 (germline): MNHEY, SMNVEV (reference sequence). V was pared by 5 bases and J by 0 bases, with 9 bases between.

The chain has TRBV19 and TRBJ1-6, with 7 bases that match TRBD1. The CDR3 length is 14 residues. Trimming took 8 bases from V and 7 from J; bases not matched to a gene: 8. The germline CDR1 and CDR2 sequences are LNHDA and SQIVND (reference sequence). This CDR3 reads CASSSTGTNSPLHF. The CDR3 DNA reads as TGTGCCAGTTCGTCGACAGGGACAAATTCACCCCTCCACTTT. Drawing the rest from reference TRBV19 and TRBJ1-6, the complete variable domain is DGGITQSPKYLFRKEGQNVTLSCEQNLNHDAMYWYRQDPGQGLRLIYYSQIVNDFQKGDIAEGYSVSREKKESFPLTVTSAQKNPTAFYLCASSSTGTNSPLHFGNGTRLTVT.

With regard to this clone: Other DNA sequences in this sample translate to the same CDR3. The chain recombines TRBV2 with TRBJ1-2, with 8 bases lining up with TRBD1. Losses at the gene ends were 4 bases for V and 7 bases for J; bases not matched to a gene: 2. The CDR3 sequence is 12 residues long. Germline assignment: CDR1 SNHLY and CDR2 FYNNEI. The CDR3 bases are TGTGCCAGCAGTGGGACAGGGCCTGGCTACACCTTC. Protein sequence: CASSGTGPGYTF.

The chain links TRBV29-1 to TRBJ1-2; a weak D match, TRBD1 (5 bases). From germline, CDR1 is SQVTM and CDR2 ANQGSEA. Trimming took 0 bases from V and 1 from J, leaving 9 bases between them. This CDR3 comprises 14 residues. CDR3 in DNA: TGCAGCGTTGAAGATAGGGGCCTTAACTATGGCTACACCTTC. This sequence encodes CSVEDRGLNYGYTF.

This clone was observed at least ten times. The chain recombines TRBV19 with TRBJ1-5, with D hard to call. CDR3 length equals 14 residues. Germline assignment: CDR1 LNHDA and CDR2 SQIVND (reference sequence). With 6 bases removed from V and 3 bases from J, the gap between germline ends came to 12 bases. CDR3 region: CASSTGQLNQPQHF. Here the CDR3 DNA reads TGTGCCAGTAGCACCGGTCAGCTCAATCAGCCCCAGCATTTT.

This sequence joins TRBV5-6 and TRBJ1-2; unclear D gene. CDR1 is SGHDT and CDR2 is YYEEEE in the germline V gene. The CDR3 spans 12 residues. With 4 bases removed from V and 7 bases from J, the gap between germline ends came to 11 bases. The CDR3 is CASSQNSRGYTF. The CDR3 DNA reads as TGTGCCAGCAGCCAGAACAGCCGTGGCTACACCTTC.

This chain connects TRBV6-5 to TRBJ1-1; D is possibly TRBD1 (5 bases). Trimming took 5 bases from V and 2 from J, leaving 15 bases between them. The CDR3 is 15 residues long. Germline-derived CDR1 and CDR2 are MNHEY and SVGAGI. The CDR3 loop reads CASSPRDGTNTEAFF. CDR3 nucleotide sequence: TGTGCCAGCAGTCCCCGGGACGGGACCAACACTGAAGCTTTCTTT.

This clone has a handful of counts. The CDR3 spells CSVVWTYEAFF. The DNA for the CDR3 is TGCAGCGTTGTCTGGACGTATGAAGCTTTCTTT. The V gene is TRBV29-1, the J gene TRBJ1-1; D not certain. The CDR3 length is 11 residues. Per the germline V gene, CDR1 is SQVTM and CDR2 is ANQGSEA. With 4 bases removed from V and 7 bases from J, the gap between germline ends came to 10 bases.